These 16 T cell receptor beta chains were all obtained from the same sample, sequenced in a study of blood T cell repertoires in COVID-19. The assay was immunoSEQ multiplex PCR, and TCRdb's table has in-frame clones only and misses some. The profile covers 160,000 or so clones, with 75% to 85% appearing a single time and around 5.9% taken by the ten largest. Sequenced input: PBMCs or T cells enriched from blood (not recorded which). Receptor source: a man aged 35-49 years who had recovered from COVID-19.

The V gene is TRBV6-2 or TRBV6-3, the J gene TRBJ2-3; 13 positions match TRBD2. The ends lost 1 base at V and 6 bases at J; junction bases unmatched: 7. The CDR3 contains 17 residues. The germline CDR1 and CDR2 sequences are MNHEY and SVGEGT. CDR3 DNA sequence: TGTGCCAGCAGTTACTTCACTAGCGGGGGGGTACCTGATACGCAGTATTTT. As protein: CASSYFTSGGVPDTQYF.

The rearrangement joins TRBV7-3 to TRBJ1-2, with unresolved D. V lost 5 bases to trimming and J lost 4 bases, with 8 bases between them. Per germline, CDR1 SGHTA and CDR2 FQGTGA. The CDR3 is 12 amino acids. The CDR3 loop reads CASSDRSYGYTF. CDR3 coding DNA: TGTGCCAGCAGCGATCGGTCCTATGGCTACACCTTC.

Written as DNA, the CDR3 is TGCGCCAGCAGCCGTGGAGGGACAGGGGCCCCTTATGACAATGAGCAGTTCTTC. It encodes CASSRGGTGAPYDNEQFF. The genes are TRBV5-1 and TRBJ2-1, with 10 nucleotides matching TRBD1. CDR3 length equals 18 residues. The ends lost 4 bases at V and 5 bases at J; junction bases unmatched: 15. CDR1 is SGHRS and CDR2 is YFSETQ in the germline V gene.

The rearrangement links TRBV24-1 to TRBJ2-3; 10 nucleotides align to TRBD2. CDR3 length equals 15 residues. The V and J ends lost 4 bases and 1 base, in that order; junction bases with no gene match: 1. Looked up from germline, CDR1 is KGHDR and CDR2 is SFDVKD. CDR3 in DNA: TGTGCCACCAGTGAAGGGACTAGCGGCACAGATACGCAGTATTTT. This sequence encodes CATSEGTSGTDTQYF.

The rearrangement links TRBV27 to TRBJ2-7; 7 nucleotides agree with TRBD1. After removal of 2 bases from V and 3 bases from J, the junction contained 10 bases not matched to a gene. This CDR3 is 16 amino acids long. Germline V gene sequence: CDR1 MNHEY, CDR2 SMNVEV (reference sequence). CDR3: CASSLASGTELYEQYV. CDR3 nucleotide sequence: TGTGCCAGCAGTTTAGCGTCCGGGACAGAGCTCTACGAGCAGTACGTC.

CDR3 sequence: CASSQGQGGDNEQFF. DNA of the CDR3: TGTGCCAGCAGCCAAGGACAGGGAGGAGACAATGAGCAGTTCTTC. The chain joins TRBV4-2 to TRBJ2-1; perhaps TRBD1 as D (7 bases). Germline CDR1 reads LGHNA; CDR2 reads YNFKEQ. The CDR3 loop spans 15 amino acids. Trimming took off 1 base at V and 5 bases at J, with 12 bases between the two ends.

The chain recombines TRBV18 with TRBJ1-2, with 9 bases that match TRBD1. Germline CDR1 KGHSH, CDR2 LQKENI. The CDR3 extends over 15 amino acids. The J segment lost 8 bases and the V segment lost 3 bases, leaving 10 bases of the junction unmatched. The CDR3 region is CASSPNLQGAGGYTF. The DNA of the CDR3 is TGTGCCAGCTCACCTAACCTACAGGGGGCGGGCGGCTACACCTTC.

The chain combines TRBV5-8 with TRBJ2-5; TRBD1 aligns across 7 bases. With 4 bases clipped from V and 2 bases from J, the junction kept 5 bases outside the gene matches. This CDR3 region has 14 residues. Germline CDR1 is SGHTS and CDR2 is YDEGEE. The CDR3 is CASSPRDRQETQYF. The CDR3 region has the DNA TGTGCCAGCAGCCCACGGGACAGACAAGAGACCCAGTACTTC.

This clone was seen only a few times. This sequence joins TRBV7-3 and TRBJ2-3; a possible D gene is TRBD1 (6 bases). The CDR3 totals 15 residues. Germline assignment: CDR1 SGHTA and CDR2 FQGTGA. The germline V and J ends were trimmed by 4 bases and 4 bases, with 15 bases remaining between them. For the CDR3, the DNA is TGTGCCAGCAGCTCCACCCTACAGGGTGCAGATACGCAGTATTTT. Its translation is CASSSTLQGADTQYF.

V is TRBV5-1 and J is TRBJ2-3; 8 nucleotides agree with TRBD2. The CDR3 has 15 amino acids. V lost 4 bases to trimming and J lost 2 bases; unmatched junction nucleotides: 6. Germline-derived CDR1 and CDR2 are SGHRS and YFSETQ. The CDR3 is CASSRSGANTDTQYF. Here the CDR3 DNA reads TGCGCCAGCAGCCGTAGCGGGGCAAACACAGATACGCAGTATTTT.

CDR3 nucleotide sequence: TGTGCCAGCAGCCAAGAAGAGGGGGCGAGCTCTGGGGCCAACGTCCTGACTTTC. This encodes CASSQEEGASSGANVLTF. The chain uses TRBV3-1 (or the pseudogene TRBV3-2) and TRBJ2-6, with TRBD1 matching over 7 bases. CDR3 size: 18 residues. Per the germline V gene, CDR1 is LGHDT and CDR2 is YNNKEL (reference sequence). V shed 0 bases and J 0 bases; nucleotides not matched to a gene: 5.

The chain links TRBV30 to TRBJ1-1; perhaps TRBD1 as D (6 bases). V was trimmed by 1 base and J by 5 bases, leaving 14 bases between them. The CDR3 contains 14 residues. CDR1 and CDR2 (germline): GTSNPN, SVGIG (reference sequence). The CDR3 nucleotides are TGTGCCTGGAGTGGCCGGGACATCAAGACTGAAGCTTTCTTT. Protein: CAWSGRDIKTEAFF.

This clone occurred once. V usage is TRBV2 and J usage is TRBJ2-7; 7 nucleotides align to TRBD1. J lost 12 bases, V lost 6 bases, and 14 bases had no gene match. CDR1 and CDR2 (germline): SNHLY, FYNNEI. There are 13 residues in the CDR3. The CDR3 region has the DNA TGTGCCAGCAGCGGACAGGCTAGAATTATAGGGTACTTC. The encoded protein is CASSGQARIIGYF.

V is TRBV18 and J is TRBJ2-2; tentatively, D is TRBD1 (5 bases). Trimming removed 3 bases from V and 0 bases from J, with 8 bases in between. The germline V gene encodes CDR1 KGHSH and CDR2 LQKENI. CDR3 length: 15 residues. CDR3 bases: TGTGCCAGCTCACCGGCACAGGCGAACACCGGGGAGCTGTTTTTT. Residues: CASSPAQANTGELFF.

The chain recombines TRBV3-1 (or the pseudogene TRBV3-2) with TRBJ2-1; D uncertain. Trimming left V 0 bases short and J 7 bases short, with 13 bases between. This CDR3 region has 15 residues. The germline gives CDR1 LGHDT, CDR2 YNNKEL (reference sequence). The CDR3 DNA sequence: TGTGCCAGCAGCCAAGATCAAGTACCTAGGAATGAGCAGTTCTTC. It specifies CASSQDQVPRNEQFF.

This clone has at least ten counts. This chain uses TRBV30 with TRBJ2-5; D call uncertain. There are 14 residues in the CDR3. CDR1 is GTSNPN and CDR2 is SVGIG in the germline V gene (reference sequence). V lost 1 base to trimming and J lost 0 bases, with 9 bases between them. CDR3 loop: CAWSEQVNQETQYF. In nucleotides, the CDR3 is TGTGCCTGGAGTGAGCAGGTTAACCAAGAGACCCAGTACTTC.